The T cell receptor beta chain described here comes from a study of control samples from healthy donors and cancer patients. Clones were sequenced by immunoSEQ multiplex PCR, and TCRdb holds only the in-frame ones, with some missing. The sample has over 100,000 clones, 70% to 90% seen once; the top ten hold less than 4%. Germline CDR1 and CDR2: GTSNPN and SVGIG (reference sequence). The junction had 8 bases not matched to a gene; V was cut back by 1 base and J by 6 bases. There are 15 residues in the CDR3. The receptor was derived from a man aged 35-49 years in good health. Material for sequencing was blood. The chain carries TRBV30 and TRBJ2-3; 9 positions match TRBD2. In DNA form, the CDR3 reads TGTGCCTGGAGTGGAGGGCGGGGGGGCTCGGATACGCAGTATTTT. Its protein is CAWSGGRGGSDTQYF.